This T cell receptor beta chain was captured in a study of blood T cell repertoires in COVID-19. Across the study: Samples came from the United States, Italy and Spain, spanning acute and convalescent COVID-19. Sample material is recorded as cDNA or gDNA derived from T cells, B-cell-depleted T cells, or PBMCs.

In the authors' workflow: Scientists estimated how many nucleated cells there were by amplifying reference gene primers. Produced via immunoSEQ multiplex PCR; TCRdb's table is partial and in-frame only. V and J calls and clone size are as listed in that table; D and trimming were resolved from the DNA. The sample lists some 150,000 clones; around 81% were seen once. Germline V gene data show CDR1 as MDHEN and CDR2 as SYDVKM. This CDR3 has 13 amino acids. Trimming pared 2 bases from V and 3 bases from J, leaving 7 bases between. The sequence came from a woman in her thirties or forties with active or convalescent COVID-19. The V and J genes are TRBV28 and TRBJ1-2; D unclear. The specimen sequenced was peripheral blood. The CDR3: CASSLANYYGYTF. The CDR3 nucleotides are TGTGCCAGCAGTTTAGCCAACTACTATGGCTACACCTTC.